Following are 18 T cell receptor beta chains from one sample sequenced in a study of blood T cell repertoires in COVID-19. The table came from immunoSEQ multiplex PCR; TCRdb's copy has only in-frame clones and leaves some out. The sample comprises about 110,000 clones, around 90% of which are singletons, and 3.3% rests with the top ten. The material sequenced was peripheral blood. The receptors shown here come from a woman aged 50 to 60 with acute or convalescent COVID-19.

The CDR3 here is CSVRAADNGYTF. The DNA for the CDR3 is TGCAGCGTCAGGGCCGCGGATAATGGCTACACCTTC. V and J are TRBV29-1 and TRBJ1-2; tentatively, D is TRBD1 (5 bases). Germline values: CDR1 SQVTM, CDR2 ANQGSEA. Trimming stripped 6 bases from V and 6 bases from J, with 14 bases between. This CDR3 is 12 amino acids long.

The gene calls are TRBV21-1 and TRBJ2-7; TRBD2 was called by the table and not checked on the DNA. TRBV21-1 is a documented pseudogene. CDR3 length: 16 residues. The CDR3 coding sequence is TGTGCCAGCAGCTTACAGGCTAGCGGGAGTTGGTACGAGCAGTACTTC. Protein: CASSLQASGSWYEQYF.

V usage is TRBV4-2 and J usage is TRBJ1-3; 7 nucleotides align to TRBD1. CDR3 length equals 15 residues. V dropped 5 bases and J dropped 0; count of bases not matched to a gene: 4. Germline assignment: CDR1 LGHNA and CDR2 YNFKEQ. The CDR3 loop reads CASSAGTASGNTIYF. The DNA of the CDR3 is TGTGCCAGCAGCGCGGGGACAGCCTCTGGAAACACCATATATTTT.

The chain combines TRBV15 with TRBJ2-5, with TRBD2 matching 13 bases. CDR3 length: 17 amino acids. Trimming cost V 5 bases and J 5 bases; bases outside gene matches: 11. Germline CDR1 LNHNV, CDR2 YYDKDF (reference sequence). The CDR3 DNA follows: TGTGCCACCAGCTTACAACGCGGGACTAGCGGGAAGGAGACCCAGTACTTC. This encodes CATSLQRGTSGKETQYF.

This rearrangement joins TRBV7-9 to TRBJ1-5; no definite D call. This CDR3 contains 13 residues. The V and J ends lost 1 base and 9 bases respectively, with 10 bases between them. Germline values: CDR1 SEHNR, CDR2 FQNEAQ (reference sequence). CDR3 protein: CASSLGGLRPQHF. CDR3 nucleotides: TGTGCCAGCAGCTTAGGAGGTCTTCGGCCCCAGCATTTT.

The chain has TRBV2 and TRBJ1-2; no firm D call. Between the trimmed V and J ends, which lost 3 bases and 2 bases, there was a span of 7 bases. This CDR3 contains 13 residues. Germline V lookup: CDR1 SNHLY, CDR2 FYNNEI. The CDR3 DNA reads TGTGCCAGCAGTGACGGGGAGAACTATGGCTACACCTTC. Its protein is CASSDGENYGYTF.

The V call is TRBV7-6, the J call TRBJ1-4; no clear D. Germline lookup yields CDR1 SGHVS and CDR2 FNYEAQ. The CDR3 covers 13 residues. Between the trimmed V and J ends, which lost 5 bases and 6 bases, there was a span of 10 bases. In nucleotides, the CDR3 is TGTGCCAGCAGCCCACGGGGTGATGAAAAACTGTTTTTT. Translation gives CASSPRGDEKLFF.

The chain carries TRBV5-4 and TRBJ2-6, with 9 bases aligning to TRBD2. The J segment lost 1 base and the V segment lost 9 bases, leaving 14 bases of the junction unmatched. CDR1 is SGHNT, CDR2 YYREEE, per germline (reference sequence). This CDR3 spans 18 amino acids. CDR3 sequence reads: CATKFRGGRVSGANVLTF. The CDR3 DNA sequence: TGTGCCACCAAGTTTCGGGGCGGGAGGGTATCTGGGGCCAACGTCCTGACTTTC.

V is TRBV5-1 and J is TRBJ2-2; 7 bases are a match to TRBD2. This CDR3 is built from 15 residues. CDR1 and CDR2 from the germline V gene are SGHRS and YFSETQ. J was trimmed by 4 bases and V by 4 bases; bases with no gene match: 7. CDR3 residues: CASSPQSGGTGELFF. The CDR3 DNA reads TGCGCCAGCAGCCCCCAATCGGGAGGCACCGGGGAGCTGTTTTTT.

This chain connects TRBV24-1 to TRBJ2-5; weak D call: TRBD2 (5 bases). Germline CDR1 reads KGHDR; CDR2 reads SFDVKD. The CDR3 sequence is 14 residues long. V was trimmed by 5 bases and J by 0 bases, leaving 9 bases between them. The CDR3 sequence is CATSVPGNQETQYF. CDR3 nucleotides: TGTGCCACCAGTGTTCCGGGAAACCAAGAGACCCAGTACTTC.

The V and J genes are TRBV6-5 and TRBJ2-7, with D possibly being TRBD1 (6 bases). In germline, CDR1 is MNHEY, CDR2 SVGAGI. CDR3 size: 14 residues. The V end lost 6 bases, the J end lost 5 bases, and 17 bases lay between the germline ends. In DNA, the CDR3 is TGTGCCAGCAGGGATGGACAGACGTTTGACGAGCAGTACTTC. It is translated as CASRDGQTFDEQYF.

The chain is built from TRBV29-1 and TRBJ1-1, with TRBD1 as a possible D gene (5 bases). Looked up from germline, CDR1 is SQVTM and CDR2 is ANQGSEA. The CDR3 has 11 amino acids. Between the trimmed V and J ends, which lost 3 bases and 3 bases, there was a span of 5 bases. The CDR3 reads CSVDRDTEAFF. The CDR3, as DNA: TGCAGCGTTGACAGGGACACTGAAGCTTTCTTT.

The chain uses TRBV27 and TRBJ2-1; D gene uncertain. Germline-derived CDR1 and CDR2 are MNHEY and SMNVEV (reference sequence). The CDR3 runs to 14 residues. Trimming pared 1 base from V and 8 bases from J, leaving 12 bases between. The CDR3 bases are TGTGCCAGCAGTTTATATGGCACCCTAGATGAGCAGTTCTTC. Residues: CASSLYGTLDEQFF.

The count of this clone is one. This chain links TRBV27 with TRBJ2-7, with TRBD2 matching 11 bases. The CDR3 sequence is 13 residues long. The junction had 5 bases not matched to a gene; V was cut back by 6 bases and J by 7 bases. Germline assignment: CDR1 MNHEY and CDR2 SMNVEV (reference sequence). The chain's CDR3 is CASRASGRREQYF. The CDR3 DNA is TGTGCCAGCAGGGCTAGCGGGAGGAGGGAGCAGTACTTC.

The chain joins TRBV3-1 (or the pseudogene TRBV3-2) to TRBJ2-1, with 9 bases identical to TRBD2. The CDR3 length is 15 residues. V gave up 5 bases and J gave up 7 bases; unmatched junction bases: 9. Germline assignment: CDR1 LGHDT and CDR2 YNNKEL (reference sequence). CDR3 nucleotide sequence: TGTGCCAGCAGCTGGGGGACTAGCAGGACTAATGAGCAGTTCTTC. This sequence encodes CASSWGTSRTNEQFF.

The rearrangement joins TRBV4-1 to TRBJ2-1, with 8 bases identical to TRBD2. The CDR3 sequence is 15 residues long. Germline lookup yields CDR1 MGHRA and CDR2 YSYEKL. The V gene end was trimmed by 1 base and the J gene end by 8 bases; junction bases not matched to a gene: 7. For the CDR3, the DNA is TGCGCCAGCAGCCAAGTAGACGGGAGGGGGGATGAGCAGTTCTTC. This gives the protein CASSQVDGRGDEQFF.

The chain couples TRBV5-1 to TRBJ2-6; D is unclear. V lost 0 bases to trimming and J lost 0 bases, with 7 bases between them. CDR1 and CDR2 from the germline V gene are SGHRS and YFSETQ. CDR3 length: 16 amino acids. The CDR3 DNA reads TGCGCCAGCAGCTTGGAATCCCGCTCTGGGGCCAACGTCCTGACTTTC. Translation: CASSLESRSGANVLTF. Using reference TRBV5-1 and TRBJ2-6 for the parts outside the CDR3, the full variable domain is KAGVTQTPRYLIKTRGQQVTLSCSPISGHRSVSWYQQTPGQGLQFLFEYFSETQRNKGNFPGRFSGRQFSNSRSEMNVSTLELGDSALYLCASSLESRSGANVLTFGAGSRLTVL.

A remark on this clone: This sample includes further DNA sequences coding for the same CDR3. The rearrangement joins TRBV19 to TRBJ2-1; D may be TRBD2 (5 bases). Germline lookup yields CDR1 LNHDA and CDR2 SQIVND (reference sequence). The CDR3 length is 14 residues. V lost 6 bases to trimming and J lost 2 bases, with 11 bases between them. CDR3 sequence reads: CASSPGLAYNEQFF. CDR3 sequence (DNA): TGTGCCAGTAGCCCCGGACTGGCCTACAATGAGCAGTTCTTC. The entire variable domain, with the rest obtained from reference TRBV19 and TRBJ2-1, is as follows: DGGITQSPKYLFRKEGQNVTLSCEQNLNHDAMYWYRQDPGQGLRLIYYSQIVNDFQKGDIAEGYSVSREKKESFPLTVTSAQKNPTAFYLCASSPGLAYNEQFFGPGTRLTVL.